The sequence of this T cell receptor (beta chain) was determined in a study of T cell responses to AZD1222 COVID-19 vaccine. Whole-study findings and limits: Among the donors, most were white British and more were female, and clonal diversity was possibly underestimated.

CDR1 and CDR2 from the germline V gene are MNHEY and SVGEGT. V lost 5 bases, J lost 16 bases, and 14 bases lay in between. The CDR3 contains 11 residues. About this clone: Its antigen is as yet unknown.

The protocol was immunoSEQ multiplex PCR, while the TCRdb copy is restricted to in-frame clones and leaves out a portion. The sample includes around 180,000 clones, more than 70% of them seen just once. The chain uses TRBV6-2 or TRBV6-3 and TRBJ2-2; no definite D call. This TCR was recovered from an adult who received the AZD1222 COVID-19 vaccine. The material sequenced was peripheral blood, taken 28 days after the second AZD1222 dose. The CDR3 DNA follows: TGTGCCAGCAGTCCAGGTTCTCAGCCGTTTTTT. This translates into CASSPGSQPFF.